This T cell receptor (beta chain) stems from a study of T-cell memory formation after mild COVID-19. TCRdb ran MiXCR on the 5' RACE reads and lists one entry per CDR3 protein. This table has roughly 400,000 distinct CDR3 sequences, approximately 19% appearing once. The sample holds a few counts of this clonotype. Per germline, CDR1 SGHRS and CDR2 YFSETQ. Trimming shortened V by 4 bases and J by 4 bases, and 14 bases separated the two germline ends. This CDR3 comprises 15 residues. The specimen sequenced was PBMCs or a T cell subset sorted from them (not recorded which). The sequence was obtained from a young man who had mild COVID-19 (a few samples of this study predate the infection). Cell type and time point are not known. This sequence joins TRBV5-1 and TRBJ2-2; D unclear. DNA for the CDR3: TGCGCCAGCAGCCCATCAATGGAAGGCACCGGGGAGCTGTTTTTT. Protein product: CASSPSMEGTGELFF.